The TCR beta chain under discussion was sequenced for a study of type 1 and type 2 diabetes patients (dated by TCRdb to the mid-2010s). At the level of the whole study: Nine type 1 diabetes patients, a few type 2 diabetes patients and about 6 nondiabetic controls were recruited in China to form the cohort. Throughout the study, CD4 or CD8 MicroBeads on MACS columns were used to positively select CD4+ and CD8+ T cells from PBMCs. Altogether, roughly 18 million paired-end reads were produced across the whole study. TCRbeta repertoires were profiled by high-throughput sequencing in the study to compare type 1 diabetes, type 2 diabetes and nondiabetic individuals. Type 2 diabetes patients served as a disease comparison group for the type 1 diabetes patients. Similar V gene usage was observed when approximately 19-cycle and approximately 25-cycle amplification were compared, suggesting similar primer efficiencies and random PCR bias. TCRbeta libraries were sequenced paired-end on Illumina HiSeq 2000 or MiSeq instruments.

Based on the germline V gene (reference sequence), the CDR1 and CDR2 sequences are DFQATT and SNEGSKA. V is reduced by 7 bases and J by 1 base, leaving a spacing of 7 bases between them. Counted from cysteine to phenylalanine, this CDR3 has 11 amino acids. Left in the record is the CDR3 DNA by itself, 33 bases read in frame from the first base. All diabetic patients met standard classification criteria for type 1 or type 2 diabetes, with glucose and C-peptide assessed by WHO-recommended methods. Exclusion applied to any donor with other autoimmune diseases or infections within the previous four weeks. Roughly 9.7 milliliters of peripheral blood were collected from each participant. PBMCs were isolated with LymphoPrep density separation. The reads were generated on an Illumina MiSeq. For TCRbeta CDR3 amplification, the template was genomic DNA taken from the sorted T cell subsets. The TCRbeta CDR3 region was amplified by multiplex PCR using 30 forward and 13 reverse primers. PCR products were purified with AMPure XP beads, then indices and adaptors were added in a second approximately 25-cycle PCR. Before sequencing, libraries were gel-purified with the QIAquick Gel Extraction Kit. The authors' pipeline ran thus. Paired-end reads were merged using FLASH and were aligned with IgBLAST to IMGT V, D and J germline references. Reads with less than 70% alignment identity to germline references were removed, leaving some 10 million reads across the study. IMGT definitions were followed to assign CDR3 boundaries, reading frame and productivity. Highly-expanded clones were defined as clones making up 1% or more of reads, and normalized Shannon entropy was used to measure diversity. Group differences in Shannon entropy were tested with unpaired two-tailed t-tests. TCRdb reran the public reads through fastp at Q25 and MiXCR, keeping productive beta chains. Entries that share a CDR3 protein sequence are merged under the most common genes and DNA. TCRdb's processing, not the authors' own work, is the source of the V and J calls. The sample records 250,000 or so distinct CDR3 sequences, around 50% of which are singletons. The ten largest make up roughly an eighth of the sample.

In regard to this clonotype: Its antigen has not been determined. There are no base qualities to consult, and no much larger clone falls within one base.

Study-wide findings and limitations: Highly correlated V and J gene usage patterns were observed for type 2 diabetes and control samples, with an average of around 0.97 between samples. Because only a limited number of T2D and control samples were sequenced, some T1D-only HECs might also be present in more T2D or control samples. The study groups were not matched for age and gender, which could bias interpretation. Type 2 diabetes repertoires showed high diversity, significantly greater than type 1 diabetes repertoires in both CD4+ and CD8+ T cells. Type 2 diabetes patients had few highly-expanded CD4+ clones, median one, accounting for a median roughly 3.7% of reads.

The origin of this receptor is a man between 18 and 35 years old with type 2 diabetes. Sequenced: peripheral blood mononuclear cells (PBMCs). The rearrangement combines TRBV20-1 with TRBJ1-1; the D gene assignment is ambiguous. The DNA is TGCAGTGGAAAGGGGAACACTGAAGCTTTCTTT. This sequence encodes CSGKGNTEAFF.